The next 18 T cell receptor beta chains were all read from a single sample in a study of PD-L1 blockade in urothelial cancer. The method was immunoSEQ multiplex PCR; TCRdb's version includes in-frame clones alone and lacks a portion of them. The sample lists 70,000 to 80,000 clones; around four fifths were seen once. Time point described: pretreatment peripheral blood. The sample consisted of PBMCs, taken around atezolizumab (anti-PD-L1) treatment. Every receptor here comes from a man aged 35-49 years with urothelial cancer.

Only a few counts were recorded for this clone. The chain couples TRBV29-1 to TRBJ1-1; D remains unclear. This CDR3 has 13 residues. V dropped 7 bases and J dropped 1 base, with 13 bases sitting between them. Looked up from germline, CDR1 is SQVTM and CDR2 is ANQGSEA. The CDR3: CSGSWAPNTEAFF. The CDR3 DNA follows: TGCAGCGGGTCGTGGGCCCCGAACACTGAAGCTTTCTTT. Full variable domain (missing parts from reference TRBV29-1 and TRBJ1-1): SAVISQKPSRDICQRGTSLTIQCQVDSQVTMMFWYRQQPGQSLTLIATANQGSEATYESGFVIDKFPISRPNLTFSTLTVSNMSPEDSSIYLCSGSWAPNTEAFFGQGTRLTVV.

The count of this clone is one. This chain uses TRBV28 with TRBJ1-1; D ambiguous. Trimming took off 0 bases at V and 4 bases at J, with 12 bases between the two ends. This CDR3 has 15 residues. CDR1 is MDHEN, CDR2 SYDVKM, per germline. CDR3 sequence reads: CASSLWRRKFTEAFF. The CDR3 coding sequence is TGTGCCAGCAGTTTATGGAGGCGGAAATTCACTGAAGCTTTCTTT.

J is TRBJ1-5 and V is TRBV12-2; the table's D gene call, TRBD1, was not cross checked with the DNA. TRBV12-2 is marked as a pseudogene. The CDR3 has 15 residues. Here the CDR3 DNA reads TGTGCAAGTCACGTGTGTGGGGCAAGCAATCAGCCCCAGCATTTT. Protein sequence: CASHVCGASNQPQHF.

The rearrangement joins TRBV5-1 to TRBJ2-2; maybe TRBD2 (6 bases). This CDR3 is 16 amino acids long. Trimming shortened V by 2 bases and J by 0 bases, and 11 bases separated the two germline ends. Per germline, CDR1 SGHRS and CDR2 YFSETQ. CDR3 loop: CASSLLGGTNTGELFF. CDR3 nucleotides: TGCGCCAGCAGCTTACTGGGCGGGACGAACACCGGGGAGCTGTTTTTT.

The chain recombines TRBV10-3 with TRBJ2-1; D is perhaps TRBD2 (6 bases). Germline V gene data show CDR1 as ENHRY and CDR2 as SYGVKD. The CDR3 length is 13 residues. V lost 4 bases to trimming and J lost 8 bases, with 12 bases between them. This CDR3 is CAISVAAGYEQFF. The CDR3 coding sequence is TGTGCCATCAGTGTAGCGGCCGGGTATGAGCAGTTCTTC.

The chain employs TRBV4-1 and TRBJ1-4; D perhaps matches TRBD1 (5 bases). V lost 9 bases and J lost 4, with 9 bases in between. CDR1 is MGHRA and CDR2 is YSYEKL in the germline V gene. CDR3 length: 12 residues. This CDR3 is CASTGLNEKLFF. The CDR3 coding sequence is TGCGCCAGTACAGGCCTTAATGAAAAACTGTTTTTT.

V gene TRBV18 combines with J gene TRBJ1-2; D might be TRBD1 (5 bases). The CDR3 runs to 15 residues. Trimming shortened V by 0 bases and J by 4 bases, and 12 bases separated the two germline ends. Germline lookup yields CDR1 KGHSH and CDR2 LQKENI. The CDR3 nucleotides are TGTGCCAGCTCACCACCGGGCGCAGGGCCCTATGGCTACACCTTC. Protein: CASSPPGAGPYGYTF.

The chain carries TRBV9 and TRBJ2-2; TRBD2 agrees at 7 bases. The CDR3 spans 15 residues. The germline gives CDR1 SGDLS, CDR2 YYNGEE. V lost 10 bases to trimming and J lost 3 bases; unmatched junction nucleotides: 12. The CDR3 loop is CAAGRGREYTGELFF. As DNA, the CDR3 is TGTGCCGCGGGACGCGGGAGAGAGTACACCGGGGAGCTGTTTTTT.

This chain links TRBV6-5 with TRBJ2-1; no firm D call. The germline V gene has CDR1 MNHEY and CDR2 SVGAGI. The CDR3 length is 13 residues. Trimming removed 7 bases from V and 0 bases from J, with 7 bases in between. The CDR3, as DNA: TGTGCCAGCAAACAGCTCTCCTACAATGAGCAGTTCTTC. This encodes CASKQLSYNEQFF.

The chain is built from TRBV28 and TRBJ2-7; 12 nucleotides align to TRBD2. The CDR3 has 19 amino acids. Trimming took 6 bases from V and 1 from J; bases not matched to a gene: 16. Germline CDR1 is MDHEN and CDR2 is SYDVKM. The CDR3: CASSTPLSSSGRGSYEQYF. CDR3 coding DNA: TGTGCCAGCAGCACGCCCCTTAGTTCTAGCGGGAGGGGGTCCTACGAGCAGTACTTC.

The chain combines TRBV30 with TRBJ1-3, with D unresolved. The CDR3 is 13 amino acids. CDR1 is GTSNPN, CDR2 SVGIG, per germline (reference sequence). Trimming cost V 2 bases and J 0 bases, with 5 bases left between them. The CDR3 DNA sequence: TGTGCCTGGAGTCATAGCTCTGGAAACACCATATATTTT. Translated: CAWSHSSGNTIYF.

This sequence joins TRBV7-3 and TRBJ2-2; the match to TRBD2 covers 11 bases. Germline trimming cut 5 bases from V and 7 bases from J; bases unmatched to any gene: 15. CDR1 is SGHTA and CDR2 is FQGTGA in the germline V gene. The CDR3 totals 18 residues. The CDR3 region is CASSPNPQASGRYGELFF. CDR3 DNA sequence: TGTGCCAGCAGCCCGAACCCGCAAGCTAGCGGGAGGTACGGGGAGCTGTTTTTT. The complete variable domain, with remaining parts taken from reference TRBV7-3 and TRBJ2-2, reads GAGVSQTPSNKVTEKGKYVELRCDPISGHTALYWYRQSLGQGPEFLIYFQGTGAADDSGLPNDRFFAVRPEGSVSTLKIQRTERGDSAVYLCASSPNPQASGRYGELFFGEGSRLTVL.

In its sample, this clone was seen a few times. The rearrangement uses TRBV10-1 and TRBJ1-4, with D perhaps TRBD1 (5 bases). The CDR3 is 15 residues long. The germline V gene encodes CDR1 WNHNN and CDR2 SYGVQD (reference sequence). V lost 2 bases, J lost 7 bases, and 14 bases lay in between. In DNA form, the CDR3 reads TGCGCCAGCAGTGAGCCCGGGGGAAGGAGTGAAAAACTGTTTTTT. Its protein product is CASSEPGGRSEKLFF.

The chain has TRBV5-1 and TRBJ2-5; 8 bases fit TRBD2. V was pared by 1 base and J by 0 bases, with 5 bases of the junction left unmatched. Germline V CDR1 and CDR2: SGHRS, YFSETQ. There are 16 residues in the CDR3. This chain's CDR3 is CASSLLAGKYQETQYF. The CDR3 DNA sequence: TGCGCCAGCAGCTTGTTAGCGGGGAAGTACCAAGAGACCCAGTACTTC.

In its sample, this clone was seen once. The gene calls are TRBV5-1 and TRBJ2-5, with D possibly TRBD1 on 5 matching bases. This CDR3 region has 15 residues. V lost 3 bases to trimming and J lost 3 bases, with 15 bases between them. Germline V gives CDR1 SGHRS, CDR2 YFSETQ. The CDR3 DNA sequence: TGCGCCAGCAGCTCGAGTAGGACACCGGAAGAGACCCAGTACTTC. Encoded protein: CASSSSRTPEETQYF. Full variable domain (remainder filled in from reference TRBV5-1 and TRBJ2-5): KAGVTQTPRYLIKTRGQQVTLSCSPISGHRSVSWYQQTPGQGLQFLFEYFSETQRNKGNFPGRFSGRQFSNSRSEMNVSTLELGDSALYLCASSSSRTPEETQYFGPGTRLLVL.

The V and J genes are TRBV7-3 and TRBJ2-1, with 9 bases aligning to TRBD2. CDR1 and CDR2 (germline): SGHTA, FQGTGA. V was pared by 3 bases and J by 4 bases, with 7 bases of the junction left unmatched. This CDR3 spans 16 amino acids. CDR3 protein: CASSLTSGGGYNEQFF. Written as DNA, the CDR3 is TGTGCCAGCAGCTTGACTAGCGGAGGAGGGTACAATGAGCAGTTCTTC.

The genes are TRBV2 and TRBJ2-1, with 8 bases identical to TRBD1. This CDR3 is 15 amino acids long. CDR1 and CDR2 (germline): SNHLY, FYNNEI. After removal of 5 bases from V and 2 bases from J, the junction contained 5 bases not matched to a gene. The DNA of the CDR3 is TGTGCCAGCAGTCCCGACAGGGGAACCTACAATGAGCAGTTCTTC. Protein product: CASSPDRGTYNEQFF.

V and J are TRBV7-9 and TRBJ1-2, with TRBD1 identical over 7 bases. Germline trimming cut 5 bases from V and 4 bases from J; bases unmatched to any gene: 1. Germline V gives CDR1 SEHNR, CDR2 FQNEAQ (reference sequence). CDR3 size: 12 residues. DNA of the CDR3: TGTGCCAGCAGCCGGGACAGCTATGGCTACACCTTC. Protein: CASSRDSYGYTF.